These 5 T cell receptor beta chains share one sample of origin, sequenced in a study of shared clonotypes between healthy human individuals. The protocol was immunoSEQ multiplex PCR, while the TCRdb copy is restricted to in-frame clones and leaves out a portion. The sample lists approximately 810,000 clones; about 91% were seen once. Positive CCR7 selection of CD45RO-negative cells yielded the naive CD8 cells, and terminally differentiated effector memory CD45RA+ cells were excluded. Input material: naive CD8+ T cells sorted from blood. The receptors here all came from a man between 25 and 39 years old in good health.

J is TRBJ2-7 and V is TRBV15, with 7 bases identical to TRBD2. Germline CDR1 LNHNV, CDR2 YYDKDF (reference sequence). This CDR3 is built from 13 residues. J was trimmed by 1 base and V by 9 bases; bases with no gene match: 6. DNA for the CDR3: TGTGCCACTGGGGCGGGGGTATCCTACGAGCAGTACTTC. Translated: CATGAGVSYEQYF.

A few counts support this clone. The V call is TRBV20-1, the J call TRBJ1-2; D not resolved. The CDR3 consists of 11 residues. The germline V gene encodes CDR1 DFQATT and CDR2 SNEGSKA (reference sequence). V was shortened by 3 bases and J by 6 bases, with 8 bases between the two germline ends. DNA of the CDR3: TGCAGTGCTAGTCCAGTGGATGGCTACACCTTC. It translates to CSASPVDGYTF.

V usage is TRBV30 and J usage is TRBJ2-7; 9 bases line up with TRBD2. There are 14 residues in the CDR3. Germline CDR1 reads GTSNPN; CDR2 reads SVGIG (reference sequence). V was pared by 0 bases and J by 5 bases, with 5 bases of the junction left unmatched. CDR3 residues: CAWSVLAGLDEQYF. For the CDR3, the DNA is TGTGCCTGGAGTGTACTAGCGGGTCTCGACGAGCAGTACTTC.

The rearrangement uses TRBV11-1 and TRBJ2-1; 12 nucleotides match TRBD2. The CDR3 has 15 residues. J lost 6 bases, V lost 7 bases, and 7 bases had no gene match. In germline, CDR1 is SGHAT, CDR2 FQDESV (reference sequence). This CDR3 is CASNRLAGVGNEQFF. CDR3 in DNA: TGTGCCAGCAACAGACTAGCGGGAGTTGGCAATGAGCAGTTCTTC.

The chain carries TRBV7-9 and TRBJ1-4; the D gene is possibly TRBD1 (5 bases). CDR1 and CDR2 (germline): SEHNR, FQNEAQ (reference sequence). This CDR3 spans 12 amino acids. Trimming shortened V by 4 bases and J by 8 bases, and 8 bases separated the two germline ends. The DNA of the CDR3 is TGTGCCAGCAGCTCCCGGGGGGAAAAACTGTTTTTT. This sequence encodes CASSSRGEKLFF.